Listed below are T cell receptor beta chains from one sample, sequenced in a study of blood T cell repertoires in COVID-19. Sequenced by immunoSEQ multiplex PCR; TCRdb stores in-frame clones only, minus some. The data contain roughly 200,000 clones, roughly 90% of them seen just once; the ten biggest clones take up approximately 6.7%. Sequenced: peripheral blood. The receptor set was obtained from a middle-aged man with acute or convalescent COVID-19. CDR3s include the opening cysteine and the closing phenylalanine or tryptophan. Fields, in order: D gene, V gene, CDR3 length, clone size, J gene, CDR3 DNA, CDR3 protein. D genes are given only for firm matches. Clone size is given for some rows only: seen once, a few or many times, or a class if the clone is expanded.

>NA|TRBV19|13|NA|TRBJ1-2
TGTGCCAGTAATATACAGGGCCGCTATGGCTACACCTTC
CASNIQGRYGYTF
>NA|TRBV5-1|14|NA|TRBJ1-1
TGCGCCAGCAGCTTGGGCGGAACGAACACTGAAGCTTTCTTT
CASSLGGTNTEAFF
>TRBD2|TRBV6-2/TRBV6-3|15|NA|TRBJ2-1
TGTGCCAGCAGTCCATACGGGGGGGCCAACAATGAGCAGTTCTTC
CASSPYGGANNEQFF
>NA|TRBV9|15|NA|TRBJ1-1
TGTGCCAGCAGCGTAGTGCAGGGGCGAAACACTGAAGCTTTCTTT
CASSVVQGRNTEAFF
>NA|TRBV5-4|15|NA|TRBJ1-4
TGTGCCAGCAGCTTGGGCGGGCCAGGGGAGGAAAAACTGTTTTTT
CASSLGGPGEEKLFF
>NA|TRBV5-1|16|once|TRBJ1-6
TGCGCCAGCAAGGAGGTCCTCCAAGGGGGTAATTCACCCCTCCACTTT
CASKEVLQGGNSPLHF
>TRBD1|TRBV3-1/TRBV3-2|15|NA|TRBJ1-2
TGTGCCAGCAGCCCAGGACAGGGGGGTAACTATGGCTACACCTTC
CASSPGQGGNYGYTF
>NA|TRBV7-2|15|NA|TRBJ2-7
TGTGCCAGCAGCTTAGTATCCAGGGGCTCCTACGAGCAGTACTTC
CASSLVSRGSYEQYF
>TRBD1|TRBV6-5|15|NA|TRBJ2-7
TGTGCCAGCACCCGACAGGGGGCGAGCCCCCACGAGCAGTACTTC
CASTRQGASPHEQYF
>TRBD2|TRBV5-4|15|once|TRBJ2-1
TGTGCCATCCGGGGGGGTGTGGTCTCCTACAATGAGCAGTTCTTC
CAIRGGVVSYNEQFF
>NA|TRBV18|13|NA|TRBJ2-7
TGTGCCAGCTCACTAACGACAGACTACGAGCAGTACTTC
CASSLTTDYEQYF
>NA|TRBV5-1|12|NA|TRBJ2-1
TGCGCCAGCAGCTTGGCCCTAAATGAGCAGTTCTTC
CASSLALNEQFF
>TRBD2|TRBV7-9|14|NA|TRBJ2-7
TGTGCCAGCAGCTTAGCGGCGGGGGGTGGAGAGCAGTACTTC
CASSLAAGGGEQYF
>NA|TRBV6-6|14|NA|TRBJ1-2
TGTGCCAGCAGGGGGGGGGCGGTCAATAAGGGCTACACCTTC
CASRGGAVNKGYTF
>NA|TRBV7-8|13|NA|TRBJ1-1
TGTGCCAGCAGCTTAGTAGTTCGGACTGAAGCTTTCTTT
CASSLVVRTEAFF
>TRBD2|TRBV10-3|15|NA|TRBJ2-1
TGTGCCATCAGTGAGATGAGCGGGGGATACAATGAGCAGTTCTTC
CAISEMSGGYNEQFF
>TRBD2|TRBV9|15|NA|TRBJ2-1
TGTGCCAGCAGCGTTAGCGGGGGGATCAACAATGAGCAGTTCTTC
CASSVSGGINNEQFF
>NA|TRBV5-1|13|few|TRBJ1-1
TGCGCCAGCAGCCCGGTTGCGGACACTGAAGCTTTCTTT
CASSPVADTEAFF
>TRBD2|TRBV5-1|15|NA|TRBJ2-1
TGCGCCAGCAGCCCGCGGACTAGCACCTACAATGAGCAGTTCTTC
CASSPRTSTYNEQFF
>TRBD1|TRBV5-1|14|NA|TRBJ2-5
TGCGCCAGCAGGAGGACAGGGGGCCCAGAGACCCAGTACTTC
CASRRTGGPETQYF
>NA|TRBV5-1|15|NA|TRBJ1-1
TGCGCCAGCAGCTTCTCCCCACTTCCGAACACTGAAGCTTTCTTT
CASSFSPLPNTEAFF
>NA|TRBV3-1/TRBV3-2|14|NA|TRBJ1-3
TGTGCCAGCAGCCAAAGACTATCTGGAAACACCATATATTTT
CASSQRLSGNTIYF
>TRBD1|TRBV9|15|NA|TRBJ1-1
TGTGCCAGCAGCCCTGTAGTAGGGGGCAGCACTGAAGCTTTCTTT
CASSPVVGGSTEAFF
>TRBD2|TRBV6-4|16|NA|TRBJ2-1
TGTGCCAGCAGTCTTGACGGGGGGGCCACCTACAATGAGCAGTTCTTC
CASSLDGGATYNEQFF
>NA|TRBV2|13|NA|TRBJ2-6
TGTGCCAGCCTTGAGAGTGGGGCCAACGTCCCGACTTTC
CASLESGANVPTF
>NA|TRBV20-1|11|NA|TRBJ2-1
TGCAGTGCTCTTGGAAGCGGCCTCGGATTCTTC
CSALGSGLGFF
>NA|TRBV30|13|NA|TRBJ1-3
TGTGCCTGGAGTGCGGGGGTCGGAAACACCATATATTTT
CAWSAGVGNTIYF
>NA|TRBV19|14|NA|TRBJ1-1
TGTGCCAGTAGTATAAGTACCGGGGGGAACGAAGCTTTCTTT
CASSISTGGNEAFF
>NA|TRBV2|11|NA|TRBJ1-1
TGTGCCAGCGGTGGCGGCACTGAAGCTTTCTTT
CASGGGTEAFF
>TRBD1|TRBV5-1|14|NA|TRBJ2-5
TGCGCCAGCAGCCTCCAGGGGGCGGGAGAGACCCAGTACTTC
CASSLQGAGETQYF
>NA|TRBV11-2|15|NA|TRBJ2-5
TGTGCCAGCAGCTTAGGGTGGCGGGGAGGAGAGACCCAGTACTTC
CASSLGWRGGETQYF
>TRBD1|TRBV12-3/TRBV12-4|13|NA|TRBJ1-2
TGTGCCGTCGGCCCGGGACAGAAGGGCGGCTACACCTTC
CAVGPGQKGGYTF
>TRBD2|TRBV14|16|NA|TRBJ2-7
TGTGCCAGCAGCCAAGCCTGGCGGGGGAACTCCTACGAGCAGTACTTC
CASSQAWRGNSYEQYF
>TRBD2|TRBV19|15|NA|TRBJ2-3
TGTGCCAGTAGTAACGGCGGGGGTTATACAGATACGCAGTATTTT
CASSNGGGYTDTQYF
>NA|TRBV18|14|NA|TRBJ2-7
TGTGCCAGCTCACCCACGACAGTTGAGATCGAGCAGTACTTC
CASSPTTVEIEQYF
>TRBD1|TRBV7-3|13|once|TRBJ2-7
TGTGCCAGCAGCTTAGGGACAGGGGGCGAGCAGTACTTC
CASSLGTGGEQYF
>TRBD1|TRBV5-4|18|NA|TRBJ1-4
TGTGCCAGCAGCTTGGGACGGGACAGGGGGAGGCCTAATGAAAAACTGTTTTTT
CASSLGRDRGRPNEKLFF
>NA|TRBV19|14|NA|TRBJ1-1
TGTGCCAGTAGTGCCCGGGGGGGGTACACTGAAGCTTTCTTT
CASSARGGYTEAFF